The 14 T cell receptor beta chains below all came from one sample that was sequenced in a study of CXCR3-negative and CXCR3-positive naive CD8 T cells. cDNA libraries for TRB were generated by 5' RACE incorporating UMI labels. TCRdb re-called the 5' RACE reads; every CDR3 protein appears as one record, without DNA. Recorded here are 45,000 to 55,000 distinct CDR3 sequences; the top ten clones represent over 14%. The sample taken for sequencing was memory CD8+ T cells from blood. These receptors came from a human donor in good health. Some clones in this sample may be carry-over from other donors' samples.

J is TRBJ1-2 and V is TRBV21-1. TRBV21-1 is noted as a pseudogene. The CDR3 totals 13 residues. The CDR3 spells CARSKVNNYGYTF.

The J gene is TRBJ1-1, the V gene TRBV6-4. The CDR3 is 12 residues long. In germline, CDR1 is MRHNA, CDR2 SNTAGT. This chain's CDR3 is CASSALNTEAFF.

The V and J genes are TRBV7-6 and TRBJ2-7; checking the TCRdb D call of TRBD1 is not possible without DNA. The CDR3 runs to 16 residues. The V gene's germline CDR1 is SGHVS and CDR2 FNYEAQ. CDR3 residues: CASSLNRDSTSYEQYF.

This chain connects TRBV28 to TRBJ2-1; the D gene TCRdb calls, TRBD1, cannot be checked with no DNA. Germline lookup yields CDR1 MDHEN and CDR2 SYDVKM. The length of the CDR3 is 19 residues. The CDR3 sequence: CASGQGRVGSVSSYNEQFF.

The chain uses TRBV14 and TRBJ1-1; TCRdb gives TRBD1 as the D gene, but with no DNA this cannot be confirmed. Germline CDR1 and CDR2: SGHDN and FVKESK. The CDR3 sequence is 14 residues long. The CDR3 loop reads CASSLMVAPTEAFF.

The gene calls are TRBV7-9 and TRBJ2-7; TCRdb calls TRBD2, which cannot be checked without DNA. There are 16 residues in the CDR3. Germline CDR1 reads SEHNR; CDR2 reads FQNEAQ (reference sequence). The CDR3 sequence is CASSSLTSGVDYEQYF.

The CDR3 here is CASSPSRQGRNTEAFF. This chain joins TRBV7-9 and TRBJ1-1; absent DNA, TCRdb's TRBD1 call cannot be checked. Germline V gives CDR1 SEHNR, CDR2 FQNEAQ (reference sequence). The CDR3 runs 16 residues.

This chain joins TRBV28 and TRBJ1-5; the D call of TRBD1 rests on TCRdb alone, since no DNA is present to check it. Germline CDR1 MDHEN, CDR2 SYDVKM. The CDR3 consists of 16 residues. The CDR3 loop is CASSLLVRGGNQPQHF.

Judged by frequency, this clonotype is medium-sized. The gene calls are TRBV6-4 and TRBJ2-2; no DNA is available, so the TRBD2 call from TCRdb remains unchecked. Per the germline V gene, CDR1 is MRHNA and CDR2 is SNTAGT. The CDR3 is 14 amino acids. The CDR3 is CASSDGTSTGELFF.

The V gene is TRBV2, the J gene TRBJ2-3; without DNA, the TCRdb call of TRBD1 cannot be checked. The CDR3 has 18 amino acids. Per germline, CDR1 SNHLY and CDR2 FYNNEI. The CDR3 spells CASSDPYLSRGITDTQYF.

V and J are TRBV20-1 and TRBJ2-1; TCRdb names TRBD2, which stays unverified in the absence of DNA. Germline loops: CDR1 DFQATT, CDR2 SNEGSKA (reference sequence). The CDR3 spans 18 residues. The CDR3 sequence: CSARDLGTSGVSYNEQFF.

The chain uses TRBV6-6 and TRBJ1-1. There are 13 residues in the CDR3. In germline, CDR1 is MNHNY, CDR2 SVGAGI (reference sequence). The CDR3 sequence is CASSYPGLTEAFF.

The chain employs TRBV28 and TRBJ2-1; TCRdb outputs TRBD1, but without DNA this stays unchecked. Germline V lookup: CDR1 MDHEN, CDR2 SYDVKM. This CDR3 has 18 amino acids. The CDR3 protein is CASSSPGRRWDAPHEQFF.

This CDR3 reads CSVEDHRTSGGETQYF. The genes are TRBV29-1 and TRBJ2-5; the D call from TCRdb, TRBD2, cannot be confirmed without DNA. Germline lookup yields CDR1 SQVTM and CDR2 ANQGSEA. The CDR3 contains 16 residues. Variable domain in full (rest from reference TRBV29-1 and TRBJ2-5): SAVISQKPSRDICQRGTSLTIQCQVDSQVTMMFWYRQQPGQSLTLIATANQGSEATYESGFVIDKFPISRPNLTFSTLTVSNMSPEDSSIYLCSVEDHRTSGGETQYFGPGTRLLVL.